This T cell receptor beta chain appears in the sequencing data of a study of blood T cell repertoires in COVID-19. Whole-study context: Both acute and convalescent COVID-19 samples were obtained from the United States, Italy and Spain. PBMCs, B-cell-depleted T cells, or T cells provided the cDNA or gDNA that made up the material.

V lost 4 bases, J lost 2 bases, and 5 bases stayed unmatched. The CDR3 runs to 14 residues. Germline CDR1 reads ENHRY; CDR2 reads SYGVKD. How the authors handled the data: Amplification of reference gene primers provided the estimated nucleated cell counts. Profiling relied on immunoSEQ multiplex PCR, and the TCRdb table lists in-frame clones only, not all of them. That table supplies the V and J calls and clone size; D and trimming were determined from the DNA. The sample holds around 99,000 clones, 60% to 85% seen once. The clonotype was recovered from a woman older than 75 with active or convalescent COVID-19. The material sequenced was peripheral blood. V is TRBV10-3 and J is TRBJ2-7; 7 bases fit TRBD1. The CDR3 coding sequence is TGTGCCATCAGTGTAACAGGGGTGACCTACGAGCAGTACTTC. Its translation: CAISVTGVTYEQYF.